These 27 T cell receptor beta chains came from one sample sequenced in a study of blood T cell repertoires in COVID-19. This table comes from immunoSEQ multiplex PCR, and its TCRdb copy is limited to in-frame clones, with some not included. The sample holds 150,000 or so clones, approximately 88% seen once. The sequenced sample consisted of PBMCs or T cells enriched from blood (not recorded which). The receptors come from a woman aged 55-69 years who had recovered from COVID-19.

V gene TRBV5-5 combines with J gene TRBJ2-7, with a weak D call TRBD1 (5 bases). CDR3 length: 14 amino acids. Germline V gene sequence: CDR1 SGHKS, CDR2 YYEKEE (reference sequence). Between the trimmed V and J ends, which lost 5 bases and 3 bases, there was a span of 15 bases. This chain's CDR3 is CASRVGAADYEQYF. The DNA of the CDR3 is TGTGCCAGCAGGGTTGGGGCGGCCGACTACGAGCAGTACTTC.

The CDR3 bases are TGTGCCAGCAGCGTGGACAGTAACACTGAAGCTTTCTTT. This gives the protein CASSVDSNTEAFF. This chain joins TRBV14 and TRBJ1-1; tentatively, D is TRBD1 (6 bases). The CDR3 is 13 amino acids. Trimming removed 5 bases from V and 2 bases from J, with 9 bases in between. From germline, CDR1 is SGHDN and CDR2 FVKESK.

The genes are TRBV3-1 (or the pseudogene TRBV3-2) and TRBJ2-1; 12 nucleotides agree with TRBD2. The CDR3 contains 15 residues. V lost 4 bases and J lost 4; bases outside the gene matches: 2. Germline V gene data show CDR1 as LGHDT and CDR2 as YNNKEL (reference sequence). The chain's CDR3 is CASSLGTSGYNEQFF. The CDR3 DNA reads as TGTGCCAGCAGCCTCGGGACTAGCGGGTACAATGAGCAGTTCTTC.

This sequence joins TRBV9 and TRBJ1-4; 12 bases are a match to TRBD1. The J segment lost 8 bases and the V segment lost 3 bases, leaving 5 bases of the junction unmatched. Germline loops: CDR1 SGDLS, CDR2 YYNGEE. CDR3 length equals 15 residues. The CDR3 region has the DNA TGTGCCAGCAGCGCAGGGGGGACAGGGGGCGAAAAACTGTTTTTT. Its translation: CASSAGGTGGEKLFF.

This chain links TRBV10-3 with TRBJ1-5; TRBD1 is a possible D gene (5 bases). Germline V gives CDR1 ENHRY, CDR2 SYGVKD. This CDR3 is built from 13 residues. V lost 6 bases, J lost 8 bases, and 14 bases lay in between. The CDR3 sequence: CAISDSLHEPQHF. As DNA, the CDR3 is TGTGCCATCAGCGACAGTCTTCATGAGCCCCAGCATTTT.

V gene TRBV6-2 or TRBV6-3 combines with J gene TRBJ2-1, with D unresolved. V dropped 2 bases and J dropped 2 bases, with 4 bases sitting between them. CDR1 and CDR2 from the germline V gene are MNHEY and SVGEGT. The CDR3 contains 13 residues. DNA for the CDR3: TGTGCCAGCAGTTACCAGGCCTACAATGAGCAGTTCTTC. Translated: CASSYQAYNEQFF.

CDR3 bases: TGCGCCAGCAGCATGACTGAGATAGCCCGGGTGAAAGAGACCCAGTACTTC. Protein product: CASSMTEIARVKETQYF. The genes are TRBV5-1 and TRBJ2-5; D is unclear. Germline V lookup: CDR1 SGHRS, CDR2 YFSETQ. This CDR3 is built from 17 residues. Trimming left V 4 bases short and J 3 bases short, with 22 bases between.

The chain is built from TRBV19 and TRBJ2-7; 10 nucleotides agree with TRBD1. The germline CDR1 and CDR2 sequences are LNHDA and SQIVND (reference sequence). The CDR3 is 15 amino acids. Unmatched junction bases numbered 7, after V lost 5 bases and J lost 3 bases. The CDR3 nucleotides are TGTGCCAGTAGTGCCGGCGACAGGGGGCTCTACGAGCAGTACTTC. This encodes CASSAGDRGLYEQYF.

This clone appeared a few times. This chain links TRBV10-2 with TRBJ2-3, with TRBD1 identical over 7 bases. CDR3 size: 13 residues. Germline CDR1 reads WSHSY; CDR2 reads SAAADI. J lost 10 bases, V lost 0 bases, and 4 bases had no gene match. CDR3 nucleotides: TGCGCCAGCAGTGAGTCGGGCACAGGGGCGCAGTATTTT. This encodes CASSESGTGAQYF.

The V and J genes are TRBV28 and TRBJ2-1; 7 nucleotides agree with TRBD1. J lost 6 bases, V lost 6 bases, and 23 bases had no gene match. CDR1 is MDHEN and CDR2 is SYDVKM in the germline V gene. This CDR3 is 19 amino acids long. The CDR3 loop is CASRYPEDRSVGRRNEQFF. CDR3 in DNA: TGTGCCAGCAGATACCCCGAGGACAGGTCTGTAGGTCGGCGCAATGAGCAGTTCTTC.

This clone was picked up a small number of times. The gene calls are TRBV5-1 and TRBJ2-5, with 9 bases that match TRBD1. Germline CDR1 and CDR2: SGHRS and YFSETQ. This CDR3 spans 15 amino acids. J gave up 5 bases and V 0 bases, and 5 bases lay outside the gene matches. In nucleotides, the CDR3 is TGCGCCAGCAGCTTGGGGGACAGGGAGGCGGAGACCCAGTACTTC. Its translation is CASSLGDREAETQYF. The whole variable domain, remainder taken from reference TRBV5-1 and TRBJ2-5, is KAGVTQTPRYLIKTRGQQVTLSCSPISGHRSVSWYQQTPGQGLQFLFEYFSETQRNKGNFPGRFSGRQFSNSRSEMNVSTLELGDSALYLCASSLGDREAETQYFGPGTRLLVL.

A few counts support this clone. This chain connects TRBV4-2 to TRBJ1-2, with D possibly matching TRBD1 (5 bases). Germline assignment: CDR1 LGHNA and CDR2 YNFKEQ. The CDR3 has 13 amino acids. Trimming removed 1 base from V and 6 bases from J, with 9 bases in between. CDR3 protein: CASSQGSGDGYTF. The CDR3 region has the DNA TGTGCCAGCAGCCAAGGATCGGGGGATGGCTACACCTTC.

The genes are TRBV4-2 and TRBJ2-1; 7 bases are a match to TRBD2. Germline V gene lookup returns CDR1 LGHNA and CDR2 YNFKEQ. After removal of 0 bases from V and 0 bases from J, the junction contained 5 bases not matched to a gene. The CDR3 has 17 residues. CDR3 nucleotides: TGTGCCAGCAGCCAAGATCGGCCGGGGGGCTCCTACAATGAGCAGTTCTTC. This codes for CASSQDRPGGSYNEQFF.

This clone turned up a few times. The chain carries TRBV5-1 and TRBJ1-1; D gene uncertain. Trimming cost V 7 bases and J 1 base, with 11 bases left between them. This CDR3 spans 13 amino acids. Germline loops: CDR1 SGHRS, CDR2 YFSETQ. The CDR3, as DNA: TGCGCCAGCTGTTTAACGAGGAACACTGAAGCTTTCTTT. The encoded protein is CASCLTRNTEAFF.

The chain recombines TRBV6-1 with TRBJ1-4; 9 bases agree with TRBD1. CDR1 is MNHNS and CDR2 is SASEGT in the germline V gene. V trimming: 0 bases; J trimming: 10 bases; junction bases outside the gene matches: 9. This CDR3 spans 16 amino acids. The CDR3 protein is CASSEAMGQGVGKLFF. In DNA, the CDR3 is TGTGCCAGCAGTGAAGCGATGGGACAGGGAGTCGGAAAACTGTTTTTT.

J is TRBJ2-1 and V is TRBV27; 7 bases match TRBD1. From germline, CDR1 is MNHEY and CDR2 SMNVEV (reference sequence). The CDR3 totals 16 residues. V was clipped by 5 bases and J by 2 bases; unmatched bases: 9. DNA for the CDR3: TGTGCCAGCAGTCCCAGACAGGGCGTTGCCTACAATGAGCAGTTCTTC. This codes for CASSPRQGVAYNEQFF.

V usage is TRBV4-2 and J usage is TRBJ2-7; a possible D gene is TRBD2 (7 bases). CDR1 and CDR2 (germline): LGHNA, YNFKEQ. The CDR3 runs 16 residues. V lost 3 bases, J lost 5 bases, and 20 bases lay in between. DNA of the CDR3: TGTGCCAGCAGCCAGAGGGGAGGGGGATTGGGGAACGAGCAGTACTTC. It encodes CASSQRGGGLGNEQYF.

The genes are TRBV5-1 and TRBJ2-5; 9 bases fit TRBD2. V trimming: 7 bases; J trimming: 5 bases; junction bases outside the gene matches: 9. Germline values: CDR1 SGHRS, CDR2 YFSETQ. The CDR3 covers 14 residues. The CDR3 sequence: CASRGSGSHETQYF. The CDR3, as DNA: TGCGCCAGCCGAGGTAGCGGGAGCCACGAGACCCAGTACTTC. The full variable domain, rest sourced from reference TRBV5-1 and TRBJ2-5, is KAGVTQTPRYLIKTRGQQVTLSCSPISGHRSVSWYQQTPGQGLQFLFEYFSETQRNKGNFPGRFSGRQFSNSRSEMNVSTLELGDSALYLCASRGSGSHETQYFGPGTRLLVL.

The chain links TRBV2 to TRBJ2-2; D may be TRBD1 (5 bases). There are 15 residues in the CDR3. Germline CDR1 reads SNHLY; CDR2 reads FYNNEI. Trimming pared 4 bases from V and 0 bases from J, leaving 9 bases between. This chain's CDR3 is CASSVGLTNTGELFF. CDR3 bases: TGTGCCAGCAGTGTGGGGCTGACGAACACCGGGGAGCTGTTTTTT.

The rearrangement joins TRBV2 to TRBJ1-2, with 9 bases matching TRBD1. Germline V CDR1 and CDR2: SNHLY, FYNNEI. The CDR3 length is 15 residues. The V segment lost 7 bases and the J segment 8 bases; nucleotides outside the gene matches: 14. CDR3 sequence (DNA): TGTGCCAGCACGGAACAACAGGGGGCGAGGTGGGGCTACACCTTC. Its translation: CASTEQQGARWGYTF.

This chain uses TRBV5-1 with TRBJ2-2, with a possible D match to TRBD1 (6 bases). V lost 0 bases and J 4 bases, leaving 10 bases between the germline ends. This CDR3 has 15 residues. Germline V lookup: CDR1 SGHRS, CDR2 YFSETQ. The CDR3 region is CASSLDRVGTGELFF. The CDR3 DNA is TGCGCCAGCAGCTTGGACAGGGTGGGCACCGGGGAGCTGTTTTTT. Looking up the rest from reference TRBV5-1 and TRBJ2-2 gives the full variable domain: KAGVTQTPRYLIKTRGQQVTLSCSPISGHRSVSWYQQTPGQGLQFLFEYFSETQRNKGNFPGRFSGRQFSNSRSEMNVSTLELGDSALYLCASSLDRVGTGELFFGEGSRLTVL.

This clone was recorded a few times. The chain recombines TRBV6-5 with TRBJ1-1, with 8 positions matching TRBD1. J gave up 4 bases and V 2 bases, and 9 bases lay outside the gene matches. The germline V gene encodes CDR1 MNHEY and CDR2 SVGAGI. CDR3 length: 16 amino acids. CDR3: CASSYQTGANPTEAFF. For the CDR3, the DNA is TGTGCCAGCAGTTACCAGACAGGGGCTAATCCCACTGAAGCTTTCTTT.

The J gene is TRBJ2-3, the V gene TRBV7-6; the match to TRBD2 covers 8 bases. Germline CDR1 is SGHVS and CDR2 is FNYEAQ. V lost 4 bases to trimming and J lost 0 bases; unmatched junction nucleotides: 6. The CDR3 is 16 residues long. CDR3 sequence reads: CASSSLTSASTDTQYF. The CDR3 DNA reads TGTGCCAGCAGCTCACTGACTAGCGCTAGCACAGATACGCAGTATTTT.

The CDR3 nucleotides read TGTGCCAGTAGTATGCAGGGCTCACCCAATCAGCCCCAGCATTTT. Its translation is CASSMQGSPNQPQHF. V usage is TRBV19 and J usage is TRBJ1-5; D possibly corresponds to TRBD1 (5 bases). Trimming took 3 bases from V and 3 from J, leaving 12 bases between them. Germline V CDR1 and CDR2: LNHDA, SQIVND (reference sequence). The CDR3 is 15 amino acids.

The rearrangement uses TRBV28 and TRBJ1-1; TRBD1 matches at 8 bases. The CDR3 is made up of 15 amino acids. CDR1 and CDR2 from the germline V gene are MDHEN and SYDVKM. V trimming: 3 bases; J trimming: 8 bases; junction bases outside the gene matches: 11. The CDR3 DNA follows: TGTGCCAGCAGTTTGGCGACCACAGGGGGTGAGGAAGCTTTCTTT. Protein: CASSLATTGGEEAFF.

This clone was counted a few times. This chain links TRBV2 with TRBJ2-2; D might be TRBD2 (6 bases). From germline, CDR1 is SNHLY and CDR2 FYNNEI. The CDR3 runs 17 residues. Trimming cost V 7 bases and J 5 bases, with 23 bases left between them. The CDR3 bases are TGTGCCAGCACCCAAACGTTATATGGGGGGAGTACCGGGGAGCTGTTTTTT. Its translation: CASTQTLYGGSTGELFF.

This clone was seen once. The chain has TRBV5-1 and TRBJ1-1; no clear D. The length of the CDR3 is 15 residues. Trimming pared 0 bases from V and 1 base from J, leaving 10 bases between. Germline lookup yields CDR1 SGHRS and CDR2 YFSETQ. The CDR3, as DNA: TGCGCCAGCAGCTTGGATGGGAGCGGGAACACTGAAGCTTTCTTT. It translates to CASSLDGSGNTEAFF.